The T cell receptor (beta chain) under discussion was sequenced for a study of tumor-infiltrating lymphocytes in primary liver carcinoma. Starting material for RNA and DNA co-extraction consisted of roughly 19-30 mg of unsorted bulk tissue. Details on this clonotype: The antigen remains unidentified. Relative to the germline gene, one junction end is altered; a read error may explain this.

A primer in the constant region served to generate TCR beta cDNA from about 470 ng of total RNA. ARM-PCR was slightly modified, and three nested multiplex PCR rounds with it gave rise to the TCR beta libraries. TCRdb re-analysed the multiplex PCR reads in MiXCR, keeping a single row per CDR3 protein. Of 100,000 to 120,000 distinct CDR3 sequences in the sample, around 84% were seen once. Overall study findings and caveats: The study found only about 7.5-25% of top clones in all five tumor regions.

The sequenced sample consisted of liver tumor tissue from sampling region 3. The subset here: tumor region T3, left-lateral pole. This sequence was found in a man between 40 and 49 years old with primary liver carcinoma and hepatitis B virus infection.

In DNA, the CDR3 is TGTCCCAGCAGACTAAAATGGGGACTGACGAATCAGTCCCAGCATTTT. As protein: CPSRLKWGLTNQSQHF. The chain employs TRBV11-2 and TRBJ1-5, with D possibly TRBD1 on 5 matching bases. Germline V gene sequence: CDR1 SGHAT, CDR2 FQNNGV. The CDR3 runs 16 residues. Looking up the rest from reference TRBV11-2 and TRBJ1-5 gives the full variable domain: EAGVAQSPRYKIIEKRQSVAFWCNPISGHATLYWYQQILGQGPKLLIQFQNNGVVDDSQLPKDRFSAERLKGVDSTLKIQPAKLEDSAVYLCPSRLKWGLTNQSQHFGDGTRLSIL.